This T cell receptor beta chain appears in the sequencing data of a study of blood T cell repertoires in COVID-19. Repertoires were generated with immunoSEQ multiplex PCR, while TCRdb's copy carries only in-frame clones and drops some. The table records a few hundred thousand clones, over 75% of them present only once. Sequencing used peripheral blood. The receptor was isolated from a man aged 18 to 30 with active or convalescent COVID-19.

The CDR3 bases are TGTGCCAGCTCACCAATGATGACAGCGCCGGAGACCCAGTACTTC. Residues: CASSPMMTAPETQYF. The J gene is TRBJ2-5, the V gene TRBV18; possibly TRBD1 for D (5 bases). Trimming cost V 2 bases and J 5 bases, with 15 bases left between them. CDR3 length: 15 amino acids. Germline V CDR1 and CDR2: KGHSH, LQKENI.